A single sample is the source of the 21 T cell receptor beta chains below, sequenced in a study of blood T cell repertoires in COVID-19. Method: immunoSEQ multiplex PCR; TCRdb's copy keeps in-frame clones and lacks some. The repertoire holds about 360,000 clones, around 84% seen once, with 1.1% in the top ten. Sequenced material: peripheral blood. The receptors here all came from a human donor with acute or convalescent COVID-19. The donor label of this sample is uncertain.

The chain employs TRBV5-1 and TRBJ1-1; a weak D match, TRBD1 (6 bases). CDR1 and CDR2 (germline): SGHRS, YFSETQ. V lost 7 bases to trimming and J lost 2 bases, with 18 bases between them. The CDR3 length is 15 residues. CDR3 in DNA: TGCGCCAGCCAACGCATCGGGGGGGCCAACACTGAAGCTTTCTTT. Protein sequence: CASQRIGGANTEAFF.

The chain links TRBV5-1 to TRBJ1-1; D uncertain. CDR1 and CDR2 (germline): SGHRS, YFSETQ. The germline V and J ends were trimmed by 0 bases and 1 base, with 10 bases remaining between them. The CDR3 length is 15 residues. The CDR3 nucleotides are TGCGCCAGCAGCTTGGTATTCGGGGAGAACACTGAAGCTTTCTTT. Translated: CASSLVFGENTEAFF. Together with reference TRBV5-1 and TRBJ1-1, the CDR3 gives the full variable domain: KAGVTQTPRYLIKTRGQQVTLSCSPISGHRSVSWYQQTPGQGLQFLFEYFSETQRNKGNFPGRFSGRQFSNSRSEMNVSTLELGDSALYLCASSLVFGENTEAFFGQGTRLTVV.

The gene calls are TRBV30 and TRBJ1-5; D is unclear. V lost 0 bases and J 0 bases, leaving 6 bases between the germline ends. The germline gives CDR1 GTSNPN, CDR2 SVGIG (reference sequence). This CDR3 region has 14 residues. In DNA form, the CDR3 reads TGTGCCTGGAGTGTAACCTATAGCAATCAGCCCCAGCATTTT. Its translation is CAWSVTYSNQPQHF. Looking up the rest from reference TRBV30 and TRBJ1-5 gives the full variable domain: SQTIHQWPATLVQPVGSPLSLECTVEGTSNPNLYWYRQAAGRGLQLLFYSVGIGQISSEVPQNLSASRPQDRQFILSSKKLLLSDSGFYLCAWSVTYSNQPQHFGDGTRLSIL.

This chain connects TRBV3-1 (or the pseudogene TRBV3-2) to TRBJ1-3; D unclear. The germline V and J ends were trimmed by 4 bases and 0 bases, with 16 bases remaining between them. Germline loops: CDR1 LGHDT, CDR2 YNNKEL (reference sequence). This CDR3 is 17 amino acids long. The CDR3 region has the DNA TGTGCCAGCAGCCTTCGGTCGGGGTCTTTCTCTGGAAACACCATATATTTT. Amino acids: CASSLRSGSFSGNTIYF.

CDR3 residues: CASSLAGGNSGNTIYF. CDR3 in DNA: TGCGCCAGCAGCTTGGCAGGGGGTAACTCTGGAAACACCATATATTTT. J is TRBJ1-3 and V is TRBV5-1; 7 bases align to TRBD1. The CDR3 runs to 16 residues. Germline lookup yields CDR1 SGHRS and CDR2 YFSETQ. V lost 0 bases, J lost 0 bases, and 3 bases stayed unmatched.

A single count supports this clone. The chain combines TRBV5-6 with TRBJ1-2; a possible D gene is TRBD1 (5 bases). The germline CDR1 and CDR2 sequences are SGHDT and YYEEEE. V was shortened by 1 base and J by 4 bases, with 5 bases between the two germline ends. This CDR3 has 12 amino acids. In DNA, the CDR3 is TGTGCCAGCAGCTTGACAGGCTATGGCTACACCTTC. It encodes CASSLTGYGYTF.

In its sample, this clone was seen a few times. The chain combines TRBV5-1 with TRBJ1-1, with a weak D call TRBD1 (6 bases). The CDR3 runs 14 residues. Trimming shortened V by 4 bases and J by 8 bases, and 18 bases separated the two germline ends. Germline V gene lookup returns CDR1 SGHRS and CDR2 YFSETQ. CDR3 in amino acids: CASSLRTAAMEAFF. As DNA, the CDR3 is TGCGCCAGCAGCCTACGGACAGCCGCTATGGAAGCTTTCTTT.

A remark on this clone: Distinct nucleotide sequences in the sample also encode this CDR3. This chain connects TRBV4-2 to TRBJ1-5, with 9 bases identical to TRBD1. From germline, CDR1 is LGHNA and CDR2 YNFKEQ. This CDR3 region has 15 residues. V lost 4 bases to trimming and J lost 0 bases; unmatched junction nucleotides: 1. The CDR3 loop reads CASSRTGASNQPQHF. In DNA form, the CDR3 reads TGTGCCAGCAGCCGGACAGGGGCTAGCAATCAGCCCCAGCATTTT.

This chain links TRBV7-9 with TRBJ2-7; TRBD1 matches 9 bases. The V and J ends lost 5 bases and 6 bases, in that order; junction bases with no gene match: 14. The germline V gene encodes CDR1 SEHNR and CDR2 FQNEAQ (reference sequence). The length of the CDR3 is 16 residues. The CDR3 sequence: CASSPWTGVLPIEQYF. The CDR3 nucleotides are TGTGCCAGCAGCCCTTGGACAGGGGTCCTCCCGATCGAGCAGTACTTC.

The chain joins TRBV5-1 to TRBJ2-5, with 7 positions matching TRBD2. Germline V gene data show CDR1 as SGHRS and CDR2 as YFSETQ. Trimming took 6 bases from V and 4 from J; bases not matched to a gene: 6. This CDR3 region has 13 residues. The CDR3 spells CASTMGGGETQYF. CDR3 nucleotide sequence: TGCGCCAGCACCATGGGGGGGGGAGAGACCCAGTACTTC.

This clone was seen a handful of times. This chain joins TRBV14 and TRBJ1-1; tentatively, D is TRBD1 (5 bases). Trimming left V 5 bases short and J 0 bases short, with 7 bases between. This CDR3 spans 13 amino acids. CDR1 SGHDN and CDR2 FVKESK come from the germline V gene. CDR3 coding DNA: TGTGCCAGCAGCTGGACACTGAACACTGAAGCTTTCTTT. It translates to CASSWTLNTEAFF.

This sequence joins TRBV5-4 and TRBJ1-2, with 8 bases fitting TRBD1. CDR1 and CDR2 (germline): SGHNT, YYREEE (reference sequence). Trimming took 2 bases from V and 4 from J; bases not matched to a gene: 7. This CDR3 contains 15 residues. CDR3 in DNA: TGTGCCAGCAGCTTTCCACAGGGGGGCCCCTATGGCTACACCTTC. It is translated as CASSFPQGGPYGYTF. The full variable domain, in which reference TRBV5-4 and TRBJ1-2 provide the parts outside the CDR3, is ETGVTQSPTHLIKTRGQQVTLRCSSQSGHNTVSWYQQALGQGPQFIFQYYREEENGRGNFPPRFSGLQFPNYSSELNVNALELDDSALYLCASSFPQGGPYGYTFGSGTRLTVV.

This chain joins TRBV28 and TRBJ1-2; D gene ambiguous. Per germline, CDR1 MDHEN and CDR2 SYDVKM. The CDR3 length is 12 residues. Between the trimmed V and J ends, which lost 7 bases and 3 bases, there was a span of 9 bases. The CDR3, as DNA: TGTGCCAGCACCGAGAGGGACTATGGCTACACCTTC. As protein: CASTERDYGYTF.

The rearrangement uses TRBV2 and TRBJ1-1; no clear D. Trimming cost V 3 bases and J 4 bases, with 12 bases left between them. The CDR3 consists of 14 residues. CDR1 SNHLY and CDR2 FYNNEI come from the germline V gene. The CDR3 DNA reads as TGTGCCAGCAGTGACGGTCGGTTTAGCACTGAAGCTTTCTTT. It translates to CASSDGRFSTEAFF.

The chain couples TRBV13 to TRBJ2-1, with 9 bases matching TRBD2. Losses at the gene ends were 5 bases for V and 3 bases for J; bases not matched to a gene: 8. Per the germline V gene, CDR1 is PRHDT and CDR2 is FYEKMQ (reference sequence). This CDR3 comprises 16 residues. CDR3: CASSPISGGLYNEQFF. The CDR3 region has the DNA TGTGCCAGCAGCCCGATTAGCGGGGGACTCTACAATGAGCAGTTCTTC. Filled out from reference TRBV13 and TRBJ2-1, the complete variable domain reads AAGVIQSPRHLIKEKRETATLKCYPIPRHDTVYWYQQGPGQDPQFLISFYEKMQSDKGSIPDRFSAQQFSDYHSELNMSSLELGDSALYFCASSPISGGLYNEQFFGPGTRLTVL.

The J gene is TRBJ2-7, the V gene TRBV11-3; 8 bases fit TRBD2. This CDR3 has 15 amino acids. V lost 5 bases and J lost 2; bases outside the gene matches: 8. Germline-derived CDR1 and CDR2 are SGHNT and YENEEA. CDR3 nucleotide sequence: TGTGCCAGCAGCCCACACGGGGGGGACCCCTACGAGCAGTACTTC. Translated: CASSPHGGDPYEQYF.

J is TRBJ1-2 and V is TRBV19; 8 bases map to TRBD1. J lost 4 bases, V lost 6 bases, and 7 bases had no gene match. This CDR3 is 14 amino acids long. Germline V gives CDR1 LNHDA, CDR2 SQIVND (reference sequence). The CDR3: CASRQGARAYGYTF. CDR3 nucleotides: TGTGCCAGTAGGCAGGGGGCGCGGGCCTATGGCTACACCTTC.

The CDR3 DNA reads TGTGCCAGCCAGACAGGGCCTTATGGCTACACCTTC. Residues: CASQTGPYGYTF. V usage is TRBV7-9 and J usage is TRBJ1-2; 7 bases are shared with TRBD1. The CDR3 has 12 amino acids. Germline values: CDR1 SEHNR, CDR2 FQNEAQ (reference sequence). Trimming took 8 bases from V and 5 from J; bases not matched to a gene: 5.

This CDR3 is CASRLPGQQTYEQYF. Written as DNA, the CDR3 is TGTGCCAGCAGGCTACCGGGACAGCAAACGTACGAGCAGTACTTC. The chain employs TRBV6-4 and TRBJ2-7; TRBD1 agrees at 7 bases. The CDR3 sequence is 15 residues long. V was pared by 6 bases and J by 4 bases, with 12 bases of the junction left unmatched. Germline CDR1 and CDR2: MRHNA and SNTAGT.

This clone was observed a single time. The V call is TRBV4-2, the J call TRBJ2-3; 15 nucleotides align to TRBD2. J lost 0 bases, V lost 6 bases, and 13 bases had no gene match. The CDR3 totals 20 residues. Germline V gives CDR1 LGHNA, CDR2 YNFKEQ. CDR3 region: CASSKLTGTSGGSSTDTQYF. DNA for the CDR3: TGTGCCAGCAGTAAACTGACCGGGACTAGCGGGGGGTCTAGCACAGATACGCAGTATTTT.

The rearrangement joins TRBV5-4 to TRBJ2-7; 7 bases line up with TRBD1. Germline V lookup: CDR1 SGHNT, CDR2 YYREEE (reference sequence). J lost 4 bases, V lost 4 bases, and 8 bases had no gene match. The CDR3 consists of 14 residues. CDR3 in amino acids: CASSINRGAYEQYF. DNA of the CDR3: TGTGCCAGCAGCATTAACAGGGGTGCGTACGAGCAGTACTTC.